Listed here is a single TCR beta chain. Its specific antigen is unknown. No base-level quality is on record; no much larger clone is a single base apart. The method behind the library was the immunoSEQ multiplex PCR assay. For the multiplex PCR, a mixture combining 60 forward primers for TCR Vbeta segments and 13 reverse primers for TCR Jbeta segments was used. A multiplex PCR assay on genomic DNA amplified the CDR3 region of rearranged TCR beta genes. The Illumina HiSeq System was used to sequence the amplified TCR beta libraries as 87-base-pair reads. On the study's bioinformatics: A later analysis counted tens of millions of unique TCR beta chains across the 640 or so repertoires, and roughly 10 million of these chains were shared by at least two donors. Raw reads were error-corrected and collapsed into unique sequences with a nearest-neighbor algorithm that merged closely related sequences to remove PCR and sequencing errors. V, D and J gene segments were assigned by aligning CDR3 sequences to IMGT reference sequences. For a sequence to be retained, a match of at least six nucleotides to both a V gene segment and a J gene segment was required. A rearrangement was called productive if the CDR3 had no stop codons and remained in frame with V and J, and every other rearrangement was called non-productive. CDR3 was defined by IMGT convention, running from the second conserved V-encoded cysteine to the conserved J-encoded phenylalanine. The earlier analysis of 550 to 650 of the donors excluded any sequence lacking an unambiguous match to a single V gene segment. In an earlier analysis of 500 to 750 of the donors, V segments were called functional above 56.7% productive rearrangements and were called segregating when the between-donor standard deviation exceeded 5%. To diagnose cytomegalovirus status from the catalog of TCR beta chain sequences, a statistical classification framework was built. In a later analysis, V and J genes were assigned by comparing TCR nucleotide sequences against IMGT/GENE-DB human TR gene sequences. In a later analysis, CDR3 sequences and most-parsimonious VDJ recombination scenarios were assigned using the TCRdist pipeline. A later analysis defined each TCR beta chain by its CDR3 amino acid sequence plus V-gene family, and excluded reads lacking a unique V-gene family. To address suspected cross-contamination and a sequencing artifact, a later analysis removed approximately 590 highly shared, low-generation-probability nucleotide sequences. In a later analysis, a clonal expansion index for each public chain was calculated from normalized within-repertoire ranks of inferred template counts. A later analysis computed generation probabilities with a VDJ recombination model fitted to out-of-frame rearrangements, and checked the results against IGoR. A later analysis scored TCR-TCR, TCR-HLA and TCR-CMV co-occurrence with hypergeometric tests, applying a repertoire-size bias correction to TCR pairs. To estimate false discovery rates, a later analysis permuted the HLA or CMV assignments 20 times. In a later analysis, co-occurring TCRs were grouped with DBSCAN, and TCRdist sequence similarity was added when clustering was performed within HLA-allele-positive subsets. Co-occurrence clustering excluded repertoires with fewer than 30,000 or more than 120,000 public chains, plus five with anomalous nucleotide sharing. TCRdb limited this immuneACCESS table to in-frame rearrangements with V and J called. A share of clones is missing; checked studies link under half to unresolved V genes, and the rest is unexplained. V and J calls plus clone size are reproduced from that table; the DNA served to infer D and trimming. For this sample the table gives roughly 140,000 clones, of which around 80% were detected only once. In total, the top ten clones hold just over 5% of the sample.

These data come from a study of cytomegalovirus exposure and HLA in healthy donors (dated by TCRdb to about 2017). In the study overall: According to an earlier analysis of 587 of the donors, roughly 180 million T cells yielded 117 million unique TCR beta sequences and about 300 Gb of sequence data. HLA typing included class I and class II loci at four-digit resolution. Among roughly 400 genotyped donors of the cohort, an average of about 240,000 unique TCR beta nucleotide sequences was sequenced per donor, of which about 20% were non-productive. Donor age, sex, ethnicity and CMV serostatus were collected together with the repertoire data. The study aimed to test whether cataloging public T cell receptors could reveal signatures of past pathogen exposure. The study used immunosequencing to profile the T cell repertoires of around 600 subjects and linked those repertoires to cytomegalovirus serostatus. A later analysis re-examined previously published TCR beta repertoires from more than 550 donors and added high-resolution HLA genotyping to investigate patterns of TCR occurrence. In the later analysis, no new phenotypic data were used to find candidate immune exposures; instead, reliance was placed on TCR beta sequences and their occurrence across donors. Besides the first cohort of approximately 710 subjects, a separate validation cohort made up of roughly 120 different subjects was used. An earlier analysis of approximately 500 of the donors applied high-throughput TCR beta sequencing to assess whether each TCR beta V gene segment acted as functional or pseudogenic. An early release that covered fewer than 750 HLA-typed donors contained 300 to 350 gigabases of sequencing data and about 93 million unique TCR sequences. Every discovery cohort repertoire had been produced on one sequencing platform. The genetic ancestry cluster associated with self-reported Caucasian donors included 81% of the roughly 400 genotyped donors. Typing coverage varied by locus: 629-630 donors for A, B, C, DRB1 and DQB1; roughly 500 for DQA1; approximately 610 for DPA1; more than 450 for DPB1. To predict cytomegalovirus infection status, the study brought together high-throughput TCR immunosequencing, statistical association of individual TCRs with disease status, and machine learning. A later genetic analysis took genome-wide SNP genotypes for about 55% of the 666 donors and used that subset as a discovery cohort. About 5 DR-DQ haplotypes were handled as single units for association and clustering, since linkage in the cohort was strong. Summary of the overall study and its limitations: The authors suggested that the approach could potentially be extended to other disease states and immunological phenotypes. In both the original and validation cohorts, the classifier was reported to diagnose cytomegalovirus status with high specificity and sensitivity. Only TCR beta chains were sequenced in this cohort, and the absence of alpha or paired-chain data limited detectable features. In a later analysis, HLA-associated TCR beta chains showed more clonal expansion and lower generation probabilities than non-associated chains that were equally common. A few of the identified cytomegalovirus-associated TCR beta chains were confirmed in vitro to be specific for cytomegalovirus antigens. In a later genetic analysis, a missense DCLRE1C variant was associated with V-gene and J-gene trimming of TCR beta chains, and the association was replicated in an independent cohort. A cluster of highly shared sequence variants was judged likely to represent a technical artifact of the sequencing pipeline. According to a later analysis, most CMV-associated TCR beta chains appeared to be HLA-restricted, and the HLA associations seemed to be driven largely by CMV exposure. According to a later analysis, parvovirus B19, influenza, CMV and Epstein-Barr virus appeared linked to several top co-occurrence clusters. Linkage disequilibrium might explain the correlated functional status among segregating V segments, but an unknown experimental factor could not be ruled out. The study gave a list of about 160 TCR beta chains associated with cytomegalovirus. In a later genetic analysis, fewer N-insertions in productive TCRs were reported among donors in an Asian-associated ancestry cluster than the roughly 700-donor mean. Immune exposure information for the cohort was limited to CMV serostatus. Broadly in line with IMGT annotations, most TCR beta V segments showed up in productive rearrangements about 90% or about 30% of the time in an earlier analysis of 450 to 750 of the donors. Roughly uniform sequencing depth across donors was assumed in presence/absence analyses, although this assumption may not hold. Across donors, most TCR sequences were observed very rarely, whereas some public TCRs were present in many individuals. The 87-base-pair reads could not distinguish some IMGT-functional V segments, including TRBV6-2 and TRBV6-3, so those segments were excluded. About 15 rarely observed V segments, including chromosome 9 orphons, were excluded from the earlier analysis of about 500 of the donors because counts were too low. In a later analysis, the rate of TCR association differed among HLA loci, with DRB1 alleles having the most associated TCRs and HLA-C alleles having the fewest. HLA typing was unavailable for some donors at each locus, so association tests used only the typed subset. When HLA alleles, especially DR and DQ, strongly co-occurred, TCR associations were difficult to assign to individual alleles. A further reported finding was that TCR beta sequences accurately predicted the HLA-A and HLA-B alleles for most subjects in the first cohort. In a later analysis, some 18,000 TCR beta sequences were associated with specific HLA alleles at a false discovery rate of 0.05.

The germline V gene (reference sequence) gives CDR1 as SGHNT and CDR2 as YYREEE. V lost 4 bases and J lost 10 bases; the stretch between them is 23 bases long. Its CDR3 holds 15 amino acids, cysteine through phenylalanine. CDR3 DNA only is kept here, 45 bases in frame from base 1. The cohort was made up of 666 healthy bone marrow donors. At the time of sampling, every cohort member was nominally healthy, though immune exposures that went unrecorded were likely present. The donor was CMV seronegative and was included in the group of under 450 seronegative cohort members. Each donor provided a peripheral blood sample, and peripheral blood mononuclear cells were used for TCR beta sequencing. Genomic DNA extraction from the blood cell samples was performed with the Qiagen DNeasy Blood Extraction Kit.

The chain is made from TRBV5-4 and TRBJ1-2, and TRBD1 may be the D gene, going by 5 matching bases. The sequenced sample consisted of PBMCs. The source is a male donor in good health and CMV-seronegative. The CDR3 has the sequence CASSRGGERAPDYTF. The base sequence is TGTGCCAGCAGCCGGGGGGGGGAAAGGGCCCCAGACTACACCTTC.